These 3 T cell receptor beta chains share one sample of origin, sequenced in a study of OX40 agonist ivuxolimab in advanced cancers. Assay: immunoSEQ multiplex PCR; the TCRdb copy retains only in-frame clones and omits some. The sample contains 80,000 or so clones, just over 90% of which appear only once. The sample was CD4+ or CD8+ T cells sorted from blood, taken in a trial of the OX40 agonist ivuxolimab. These receptors were obtained from an adult with an advanced solid tumor such as melanoma, head and neck, liver or kidney cancer.

V usage is TRBV27 and J usage is TRBJ2-5, with TRBD1 as a possible D gene (6 bases). Trimming removed 3 bases from V and 5 bases from J, with 10 bases in between. This CDR3 is built from 13 residues. In germline, CDR1 is MNHEY, CDR2 SMNVEV (reference sequence). The CDR3 DNA follows: TGTGCCAGCAGTTTCAGGGGTTCTGAGACCCAGTACTTC. Translated, it gives CASSFRGSETQYF.

The chain links TRBV6-5 to TRBJ1-1, with unresolved D. Between the trimmed V and J ends, which lost 0 bases and 5 bases, there was a span of 7 bases. CDR3 length: 13 amino acids. Germline V CDR1 and CDR2: MNHEY, SVGAGI. CDR3 region: CASSYSGRTEAFF. CDR3 coding DNA: TGTGCCAGCAGTTACTCAGGTAGAACTGAAGCTTTCTTT.

The V and J genes are TRBV19 and TRBJ1-5; tentatively, D is TRBD1 (5 bases). This CDR3 is 15 amino acids long. Germline CDR1 LNHDA, CDR2 SQIVND (reference sequence). Between the trimmed V and J ends, which lost 2 bases and 9 bases, there was a span of 17 bases. The CDR3 nucleotides read TGTGCCAGTAGTATATATGGGACGGCTGCAGGGCCCCAGCATTTT. This encodes CASSIYGTAAGPQHF.